This entry features one T cell receptor beta chain sequence. This sample is part of a study of blood T cell repertoires in COVID-19. The length of the CDR3 is 11 residues. Trimming cost V 11 bases and J 6 bases; bases outside gene matches: 5. Germline V lookup: CDR1 WSHSY, CDR2 SAAADI. Original methodology: For nucleated cells, counts were estimated from reference gene primer amplification. The repertoire was sequenced with immunoSEQ multiplex PCR; TCRdb's copy has only in-frame clones and lacks some. The V and J calls and clone size were taken over from that table, and D and trimming were inferred from the DNA. The table lists 200,000 or so clones, 80% to 90% of them singletons, with about 9.4% in the top ten.

The specimen was peripheral blood. The chain couples TRBV10-2 to TRBJ1-1; 8 nucleotides agree with TRBD1. This TCR came from a woman older than 75 with acute or convalescent COVID-19. The CDR3 bases are TGCGCCTCCAGGGGGCCCGCTGAAGCTTTCTTT. Translated, it gives CASRGPAEAFF.